Reported below is one TCR beta chain. This sample was included in a study of technical replicates of blood from several donors. The V segment lost 6 bases and the J segment 6 bases; nucleotides outside the gene matches: 9. Germline V gives CDR1 SNHLY, CDR2 FYNNEI. This CDR3 has 14 amino acids. The repertoire was sequenced with immunoSEQ multiplex PCR; TCRdb's copy has only in-frame clones and lacks some. Of tens of thousands of clones listed, approximately 90% are singletons. The sample was T cells isolated from PBMCs. This clonotype was sampled from a human donor in good health. This chain links TRBV2 with TRBJ2-7, with 9 nucleotides matching TRBD2. The CDR3 bases are TGTGCCAGCAGGTCGACTAGCGGCACGAGCGAGCAGTACTTC. As protein: CASRSTSGTSEQYF.